The rows below give T cell receptor beta chains drawn from one sample of a study of PD-L1 blockade in urothelial cancer. Clones were read by immunoSEQ multiplex PCR, and TCRdb kept only the in-frame ones, dropping some. The sample has fewer than 90,000 clones, roughly 90% seen once. Sample: PBMCs, taken around atezolizumab (anti-PD-L1) treatment. All receptors come from a woman of 80 years or more with urothelial cancer. The CDR3 runs from the conserved cysteine through the conserved F or W. D genes are given only for firm matches. A row's size may be missing; if present it is once, few, many or a size class.

CDR3aa,CDR3nt,abundance,d_gene,j_gene,len,v_gene
CASSLGLEGNTEAFF,TGTGCCAGCAGCTTAGGTCTTGAGGGGAACACTGAAGCTTTCTTT,NA,NA,TRBJ1-1,15,TRBV7-9
CASSWQVNSNQPQHF,TGTGCCAGTAGTTGGCAGGTGAATAGCAATCAGCCCCAGCATTTT,NA,NA,TRBJ1-5,15,TRBV19
CAIRSSGSINTGELFF,TGTGCCATCCGTAGTAGCGGGAGTATAAACACCGGGGAGCTGTTTTTT,NA,TRBD2,TRBJ2-2,16,TRBV10-3
CASKEGFSYEQYF,TGCGCCAGCAAGGAGGGTTTTTCCTACGAGCAGTACTTC,NA,NA,TRBJ2-7,13,TRBV10-2
CASSKGGSGRVVDTQYF,TGTGCCAGCAGCAAAGGAGGTAGCGGGAGAGTAGTGGATACGCAGTATTTT,NA,TRBD2,TRBJ2-3,17,TRBV14
CASSSQQGVNTEAFF,TGCGCCAGCAGCTCCCAACAGGGGGTAAACACTGAAGCTTTCTTT,NA,TRBD1,TRBJ1-1,15,TRBV5-1
CASSSHGQPQHF,TGTGCCAGTTCCTCTCACGGTCAGCCCCAGCATTTT,NA,NA,TRBJ1-5,12,TRBV19
CASSSVRNTEAFF,TGTGCCAGCAGTTCCGTGCGGAACACTGAAGCTTTCTTT,few,NA,TRBJ1-1,13,TRBV6-6
CASSLQETQYF,TGTGCCAGCAGTTTGCAGGAGACCCAGTACTTC,NA,NA,TRBJ2-5,11,TRBV27
CAWRGTGISYEQYF,TGTGCCTGGAGGGGGACAGGCATCTCCTACGAGCAGTACTTC,NA,TRBD1,TRBJ2-7,14,TRBV30
CASSQDRGGSYGYTF,TGTGCCAGCAGCCAAGATCGGGGGGGAAGCTATGGCTACACCTTC,NA,NA,TRBJ1-2,15,TRBV14
CASSYLGGSHTGELFF,TGTGCCAGCAGTTACCTGGGGGGGAGTCACACCGGGGAGCTGTTTTTT,NA,TRBD2,TRBJ2-2,16,TRBV6-5
CASSEEEEPYSNQPQHF,TGTGCCAGCAGTGAGGAGGAGGAGCCATATAGCAATCAGCCCCAGCATTTT,NA,NA,TRBJ1-5,17,TRBV2
CASSENPGENTEAFF,TGTGCCAGCAGTGAAAATCCCGGGGAGAACACTGAAGCTTTCTTT,NA,NA,TRBJ1-1,15,TRBV2
CAWSLNAGELFF,TGTGCCTGGAGCTTAAATGCCGGGGAGCTGTTTTTT,NA,NA,TRBJ2-2,12,TRBV30
CASAGLAYNEQFF,TGCGCCAGCGCCGGACTAGCGTACAATGAGCAGTTCTTC,NA,TRBD2,TRBJ2-1,13,TRBV5-1
CASSPGTGVRDTQYF,TGTGCCAGCAGCCCCGGGACAGGGGTTCGAGATACGCAGTATTTT,NA,TRBD1,TRBJ2-3,15,TRBV5-6
CASGGSGLPTDTQYF,TGTGCCAGCGGGGGGAGCGGGCTCCCCACAGATACGCAGTATTTT,NA,NA,TRBJ2-3,15,TRBV7-2
CASILAFATNEKLFF,TGTGCCAGCATACTCGCGTTTGCAACTAATGAAAAACTGTTTTTT,once,NA,TRBJ1-4,15,TRBV2
CATRSGSGTDTQYF,TGTGCCACCAGAAGCGGGAGTGGTACAGATACGCAGTATTTT,NA,TRBD2,TRBJ2-3,14,TRBV15
CAGGTHYEQYF,TGTGCTGGGGGGACGCACTACGAGCAGTACTTC,NA,NA,TRBJ2-7,11,TRBV6-1
CASSQERTGLYNEQFF,TGCGCCAGCAGCCAAGAACGGACAGGGTTATACAATGAGCAGTTCTTC,once,TRBD1,TRBJ2-1,16,TRBV4-1
CASSLLGQGETGELFF,TGTGCCAGCAGCTTATTGGGACAGGGGGAAACCGGGGAGCTGTTTTTT,NA,TRBD1,TRBJ2-2,16,TRBV11-1
CASSDPGRSAEAFF,TGTGCCAGCAGTGACCCAGGAAGGTCCGCTGAAGCTTTCTTT,NA,NA,TRBJ1-1,14,TRBV6-1
CASSEFGGQGVSGNTIYF,TGTGCCAGCAGTGAATTTGGTGGGCAGGGCGTCTCTGGAAACACCATATATTTT,NA,NA,TRBJ1-3,18,TRBV2
CASSDNLDRGYTF,TGCGCCAGCAGTGACAATTTGGACAGGGGCTACACCTTC,NA,TRBD1,TRBJ1-2,13,TRBV10-2
CASSEQREGFADTQYF,TGCGCCAGCAGCGAACAGCGGGAGGGGTTTGCAGATACGCAGTATTTT,NA,TRBD2,TRBJ2-3,16,TRBV5-1
CASRQLAGSTYEQYF,TGTGCCAGCAGGCAACTAGCGGGATCCACCTACGAGCAGTACTTC,NA,TRBD2,TRBJ2-7,15,TRBV2
CASTPNRGQVTNQPQHF,TGTGCCAGCACCCCAAACCGCGGACAGGTCACTAATCAGCCCCAGCATTTT,NA,TRBD1,TRBJ1-5,17,TRBV11-2
CASSRDSPGYTF,TGTGCCAGCAGCCGAGACTCGCCTGGCTACACCTTC,NA,NA,TRBJ1-2,12,TRBV6-1
CASSVGNRRETQYF,TGTGCCAGCAGCGTAGGAAACAGGAGAGAGACCCAGTACTTC,NA,NA,TRBJ2-5,14,TRBV9
CATCVLGSSYNEQFF,TGTGCCACCTGCGTACTCGGGAGCTCCTACAATGAGCAGTTCTTC,NA,NA,TRBJ2-1,15,TRBV27
CASVTAMADYGYTF,TGTGCCAGCGTCACAGCTATGGCTGACTACGGCTACACCTTC,NA,NA,TRBJ1-2,14,TRBV28
CATSRDPLRALDRGNTEAFF,TGTGCCACCAGCAGAGATCCTCTTCGCGCGCTCGACAGGGGGAACACTGAAGCTTTCTTT,NA,TRBD1,TRBJ1-1,20,TRBV15
CSVAVGGQSTDTQYF,TGCAGCGTTGCGGTCGGGGGGCAAAGCACAGATACGCAGTATTTT,NA,NA,TRBJ2-3,15,TRBV29-1
CASSVAGAGSYNEQFF,TGTGCCAGCAGCGTCGCGGGAGCCGGCTCCTACAATGAGCAGTTCTTC,NA,TRBD2,TRBJ2-1,16,TRBV5-4
CASRLDRGRDEQYF,TGTGCCAGCAGACTAGACAGGGGTCGGGACGAGCAGTACTTC,NA,TRBD1,TRBJ2-7,14,TRBV28
CASSPGLAGTKYEQYF,TGTGCCAGCAGCCCCGGACTAGCGGGAACGAAGTACGAGCAGTACTTC,NA,TRBD2,TRBJ2-7,16,TRBV28
CASMGGQPDYTF,TGTGCCAGCATGGGGGGGCAGCCAGACTACACCTTC,NA,NA,TRBJ1-2,12,TRBV7-9
CASSLESRGGQPQHF,TGTGCCAGCAGCTTAGAGTCAAGGGGAGGTCAGCCCCAGCATTTT,NA,NA,TRBJ1-5,15,TRBV11-2
CSAGDFAGELFF,TGCAGCGCGGGAGATTTCGCCGGGGAGCTGTTTTTT,NA,NA,TRBJ2-2,12,TRBV29-1
CASSEGTGLTHTF,TGTGCCAGCAGTGAAGGGACAGGCCTAACCCACACCTTC,NA,TRBD1,TRBJ1-2,13,TRBV6-1
CASAAGWDYNEQFF,TGTGCTTCCGCGGCAGGGTGGGACTACAATGAGCAGTTCTTC,NA,NA,TRBJ2-1,14,TRBV28
CASGPGQGPQPQHF,TGTGCCAGCGGCCCGGGACAGGGACCTCAGCCCCAGCATTTT,NA,TRBD1,TRBJ1-5,14,TRBV27
CASRLGASGANVLTF,TGTGCCAGCAGGCTGGGGGCCTCTGGGGCCAACGTCCTGACTTTC,NA,NA,TRBJ2-6,15,TRBV2
CASSTGQGYNEQFF,TGCGCCAGCAGCACGGGACAGGGATACAATGAGCAGTTCTTC,NA,TRBD1,TRBJ2-1,14,TRBV5-1
CASSRTGVYEQYF,TGTGCCAGTAGCCGGACAGGGGTCTACGAGCAGTACTTC,few,TRBD1,TRBJ2-7,13,TRBV19
CASSEGGMNTEAFF,TGTGCCAGCAGTGAGGGTGGAATGAACACTGAAGCTTTCTTT,NA,NA,TRBJ1-1,14,TRBV11-3
CASSPTGQGDGTEAFF,TGCGCCAGCAGCCCAACGGGACAGGGGGATGGCACTGAAGCTTTCTTT,NA,TRBD1,TRBJ1-1,16,TRBV5-1
CASSPTSGSTGETQYF,TGTGCCAGCTCACCGACTAGCGGGAGTACGGGAGAGACCCAGTACTTC,NA,TRBD2,TRBJ2-5,16,TRBV18